Described below is a single T cell receptor beta chain sequence and its context. The antigen remains unidentified. The primer mix had 60 Vbeta and 13 Jbeta primers. Data came from immunoSEQ multiplex PCR; TCRdb stores just in-frame clones and leaves some out. The data show 140,000 or so clones, with 80% to 85% seen just once and roughly 3.5% held by the top ten. The data derive from a study of cytomegalovirus exposure and HLA in healthy donors. Donors showed nominal health when sampled, although they likely had unrecorded immune exposures. Study results and caveats: A later analysis linked some 17,000 TCR beta sequences to HLA alleles at 0.05 false discovery rate. Sequencing probably produced one cluster of sequence variants that were highly shared. Despite most TCR sequences being rare, some public TCRs occurred in many donors.

The CDR3 spans 15 residues. Germline CDR1 and CDR2: LNHNV and YYDKDF (reference sequence). V was clipped by 4 bases and J by 3 bases, with 14 bases between them. Sequenced input: PBMCs. The sequence was obtained from a male donor in good health and CMV-seronegative. The rearrangement uses TRBV15 and TRBJ2-3; D perhaps matches TRBD2 (5 bases). CDR3 DNA: TGTGCCACCAGCAAAGGAAGGGAGAGAACAGATACGCAGTATTTT. Its protein is CATSKGRERTDTQYF. The full variable domain, its missing parts supplied by reference TRBV15 and TRBJ2-3, is DAMVIQNPRYQVTQFGKPVTLSCSQTLNHNVMYWYQQKSSQAPKLLFHYYDKDFNNEADTPDNFQSRRPNTSFCFLDIRSPGLGDTAMYLCATSKGRERTDTQYFGPGTRLTVL.